This T cell receptor (gamma chain) comes out of a study of intestinal T cells in coeliac disease (TCRdb year 2020). As for the study more broadly: Coeliac patients were much younger than controls, with mean ages of 16.0 versus 54.8 years in the TRG cohort. Duodenal biopsies from approximately 10 coeliac disease patients and approximately 10 non-coeliac controls were included in the TCR-delta (TRD) cohort. A second, larger TCR-gamma (TRG) cohort included duodenal biopsies from 30 to 40 coeliac disease patients and more than 20 non-coeliac controls.

For this clone: Its antigen specificity is not known. Per-nucleotide qualities are absent, and no much larger clonotype sits a single base away.

For each case, genomic DNA was extracted from ten 5-um FFPE scrolls with the QIAamp DNA FFPE tissue kit. To test whether coeliac disease can be classified from the TCR repertoire, the study used fully anonymised formalin-fixed paraffin-embedded duodenal biopsies that were not needed for diagnosis. Libraries were prepared through multiplex PCR. Sequencer: Ion Torrent PGM. The LymphoTrack kit, which has primers carrying Illumina adapters, was used to amplify TRG repertoires from roughly 220 ng of biopsy DNA. TRG amplicons were purified using AMPure XP beads, were quantified on a 2100 Bioanalyzer, and were pooled equimolarly. Sequencing of TRG libraries was performed on an Ion PGM instrument. The study's own analysis went as follows. Reads in which more than 10% of nucleotides fell below the per-patient third-quartile quality score were removed with FastX. Alignment of reads was performed with IMGT/HighV-QUEST so that V, D and J genes were assigned, CDR3 regions were identified and functionality was assessed. After the sequences were translated into amino acids, every sequence predicted to be non-functional was thrown out. The CDR3s were broken into kmers both with and without positional annotation, PCA was run on the kmer frequencies, and the samples were clustered using every one of the 1023 combinations of PCs 1-10. Leave-one-out cross-validation was used to validate the classification, with parameters re-optimised on the remaining samples in each round. Shannon diversity was calculated using the vegan R package from repeated random subsamples equal to the lowest read count. TCRdb called clones from the public reads with CATT, and repeated DNA sequences were later combined into one row. TCRdb, not the original authors, processed these V and J calls. The sample yields several hundred gamma-chain clones; around 49% were counted once. The top ten clones comprise about 18% of the sample.

The CDR3 runs 13 residues from the cysteine to the phenylalanine. The DNA shown is the 39-base CDR3, in frame from base 1. Looking up the germline V gene (reference sequence) yields CDR1 VTNTFY and CDR2 YDVSTARD. General findings and caveats noted by the study authors: A significant age difference was observed between coeliac and control groups, although significant classification was not yielded by an age-split analysis. There was no way to tell repeated CDR3 amino acid sequences apart from PCR duplicates. In training, clustering based on TRD kmers put all 20 or so biopsies in the right class, and the reported leave-one-out accuracy was more than 75%. Clustering based on TRG put most of the roughly 54 biopsies (roughly 94%) in the right class, and the reported leave-one-out accuracy was roughly 87%. FFPE-derived DNA was found to be relatively degraded, and loss of a proportion of TCR sequences in each sample was likely caused by this degradation.

This receptor was identified in a human donor with celiac disease. Sequencing was done on a sample of a duodenal biopsy. This chain joins TRGV3 to TRGJ1 or TRGJ2. The nucleotides read TGTGCACCTGGGACGGAAGATTATTATAAGAAACTCTTT. The resulting protein is CAPGTEDYYKKLF.